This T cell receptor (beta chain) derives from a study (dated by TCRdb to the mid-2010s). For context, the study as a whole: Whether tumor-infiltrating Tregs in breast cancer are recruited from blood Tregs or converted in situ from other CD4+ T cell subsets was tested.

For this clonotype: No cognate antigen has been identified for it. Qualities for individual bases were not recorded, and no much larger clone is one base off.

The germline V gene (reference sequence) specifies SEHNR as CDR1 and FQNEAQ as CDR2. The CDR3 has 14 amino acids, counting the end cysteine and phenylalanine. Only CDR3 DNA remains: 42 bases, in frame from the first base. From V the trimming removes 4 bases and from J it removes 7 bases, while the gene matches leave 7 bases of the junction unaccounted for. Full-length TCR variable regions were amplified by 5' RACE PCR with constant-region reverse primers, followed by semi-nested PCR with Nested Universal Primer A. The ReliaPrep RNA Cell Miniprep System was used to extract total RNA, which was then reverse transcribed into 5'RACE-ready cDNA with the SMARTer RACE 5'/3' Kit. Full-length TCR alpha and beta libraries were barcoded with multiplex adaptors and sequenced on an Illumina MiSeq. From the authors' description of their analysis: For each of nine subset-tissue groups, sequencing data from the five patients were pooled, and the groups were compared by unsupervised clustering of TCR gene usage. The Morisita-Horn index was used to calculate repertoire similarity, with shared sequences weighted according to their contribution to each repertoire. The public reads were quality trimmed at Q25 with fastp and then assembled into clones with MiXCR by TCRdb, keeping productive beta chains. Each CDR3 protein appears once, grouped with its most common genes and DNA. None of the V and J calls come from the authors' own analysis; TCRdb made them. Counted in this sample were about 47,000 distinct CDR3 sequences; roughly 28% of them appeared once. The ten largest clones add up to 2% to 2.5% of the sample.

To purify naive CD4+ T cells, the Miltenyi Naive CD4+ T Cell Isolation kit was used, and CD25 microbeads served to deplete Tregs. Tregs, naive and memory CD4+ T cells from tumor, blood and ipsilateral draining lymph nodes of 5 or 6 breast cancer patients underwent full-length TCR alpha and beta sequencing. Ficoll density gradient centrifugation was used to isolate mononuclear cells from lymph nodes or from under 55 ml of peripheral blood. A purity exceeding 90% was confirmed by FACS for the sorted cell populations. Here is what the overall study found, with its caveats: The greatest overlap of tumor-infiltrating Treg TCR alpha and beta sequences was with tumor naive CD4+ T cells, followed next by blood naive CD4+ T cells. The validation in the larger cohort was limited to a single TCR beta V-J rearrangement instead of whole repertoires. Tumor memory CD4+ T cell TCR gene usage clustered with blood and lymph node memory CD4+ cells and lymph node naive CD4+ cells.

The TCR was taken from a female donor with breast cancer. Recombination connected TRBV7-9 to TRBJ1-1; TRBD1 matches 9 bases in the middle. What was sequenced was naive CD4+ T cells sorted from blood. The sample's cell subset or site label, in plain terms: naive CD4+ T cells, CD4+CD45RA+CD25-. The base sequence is TGTGCCAGCAGCTGGGACAGGGCGGCGGATGAAGCTTTCTTT. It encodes CASSWDRAADEAFF.